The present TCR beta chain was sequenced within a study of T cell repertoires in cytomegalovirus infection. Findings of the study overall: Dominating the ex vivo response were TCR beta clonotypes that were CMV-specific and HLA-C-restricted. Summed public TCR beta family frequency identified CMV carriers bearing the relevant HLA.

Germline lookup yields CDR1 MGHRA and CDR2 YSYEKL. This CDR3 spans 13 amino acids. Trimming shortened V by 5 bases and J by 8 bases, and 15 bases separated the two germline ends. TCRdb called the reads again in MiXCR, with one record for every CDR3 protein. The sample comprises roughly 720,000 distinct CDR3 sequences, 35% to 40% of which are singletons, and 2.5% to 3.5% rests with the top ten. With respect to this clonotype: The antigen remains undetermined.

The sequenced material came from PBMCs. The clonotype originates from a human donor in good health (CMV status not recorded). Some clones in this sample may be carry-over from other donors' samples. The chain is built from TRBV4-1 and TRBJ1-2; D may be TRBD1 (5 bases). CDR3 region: CASSSTGTEGYTF. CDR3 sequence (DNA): TGCGCCAGCAGCTCTACAGGTACTGAAGGCTACACCTTC.